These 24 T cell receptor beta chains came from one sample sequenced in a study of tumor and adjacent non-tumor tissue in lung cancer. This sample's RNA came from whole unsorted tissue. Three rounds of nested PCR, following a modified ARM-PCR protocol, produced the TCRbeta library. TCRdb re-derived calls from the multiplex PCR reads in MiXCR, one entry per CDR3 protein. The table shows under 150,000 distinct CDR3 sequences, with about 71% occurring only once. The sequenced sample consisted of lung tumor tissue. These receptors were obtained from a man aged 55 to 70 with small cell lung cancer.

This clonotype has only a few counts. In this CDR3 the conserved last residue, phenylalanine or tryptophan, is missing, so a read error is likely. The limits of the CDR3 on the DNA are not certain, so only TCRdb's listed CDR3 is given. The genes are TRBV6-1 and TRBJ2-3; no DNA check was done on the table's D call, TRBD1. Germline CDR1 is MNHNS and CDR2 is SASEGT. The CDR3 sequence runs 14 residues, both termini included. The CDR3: CASSEGGYSTDTQY.

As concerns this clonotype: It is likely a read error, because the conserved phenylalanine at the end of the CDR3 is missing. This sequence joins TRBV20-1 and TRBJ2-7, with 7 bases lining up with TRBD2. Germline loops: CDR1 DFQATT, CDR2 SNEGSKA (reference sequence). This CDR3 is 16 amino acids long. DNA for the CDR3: TGCAGTGCTAGAGATTTACTAGCGCCAAGCTCCTACGAACAGTACCTC. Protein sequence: CSARDLLAPSSYEQYL.

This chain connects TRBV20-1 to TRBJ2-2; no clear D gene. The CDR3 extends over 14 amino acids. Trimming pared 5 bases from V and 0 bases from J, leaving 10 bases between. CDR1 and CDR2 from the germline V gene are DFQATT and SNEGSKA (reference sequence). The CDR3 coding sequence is TGCAGTGCTTCCTTGGGGACGAACACCGGGGAGCTGTTTTTT. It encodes CSASLGTNTGELFF.

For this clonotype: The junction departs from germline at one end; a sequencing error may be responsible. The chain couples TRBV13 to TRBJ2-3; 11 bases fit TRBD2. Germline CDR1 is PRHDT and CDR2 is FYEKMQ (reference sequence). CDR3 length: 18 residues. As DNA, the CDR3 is TGTTCCAGCAGCCTGGGGGGGCTAGCGGGAGGACTCACAGATACGCAGTATTTT. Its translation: CSSSLGGLAGGLTDTQYF.

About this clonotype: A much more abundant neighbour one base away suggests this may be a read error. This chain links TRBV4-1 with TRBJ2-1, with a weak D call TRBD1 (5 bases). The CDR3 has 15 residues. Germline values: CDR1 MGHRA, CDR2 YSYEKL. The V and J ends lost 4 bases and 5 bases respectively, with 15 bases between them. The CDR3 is CASSLIGTRDNEQFF. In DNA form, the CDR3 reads TGCGCCAGCAGCCTCATCGGAACCAGGGACAATGAGCAGTTCTTC.

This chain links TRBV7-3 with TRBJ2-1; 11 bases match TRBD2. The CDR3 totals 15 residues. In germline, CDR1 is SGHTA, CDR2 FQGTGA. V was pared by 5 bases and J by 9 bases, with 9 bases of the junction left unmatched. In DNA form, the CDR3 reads TGTGCCAGCAGCCGCCTAGCGGGAGGAGTTGGTGAGCAGTTCTTC. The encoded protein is CASSRLAGGVGEQFF.

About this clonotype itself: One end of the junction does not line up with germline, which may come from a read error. DNA for the CDR3: TGCAGAGTTGGAAGGGTCGGGCCACGGTTCTTC. Protein: CRVGRVGPRFF. V and J are TRBV29-1 and TRBJ2-1; D is unresolved. Germline CDR1 SQVTM, CDR2 ANQGSEA. The CDR3 length is 11 residues.

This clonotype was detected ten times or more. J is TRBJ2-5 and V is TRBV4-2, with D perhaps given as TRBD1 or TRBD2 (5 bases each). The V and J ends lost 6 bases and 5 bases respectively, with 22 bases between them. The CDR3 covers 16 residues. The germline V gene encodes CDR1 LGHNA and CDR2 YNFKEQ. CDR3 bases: TGTGCCAGCAGTCCCGGAAAAGGAAAATGGGGGGAGACCCAGTACTTC. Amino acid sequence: CASSPGKGKWGETQYF.

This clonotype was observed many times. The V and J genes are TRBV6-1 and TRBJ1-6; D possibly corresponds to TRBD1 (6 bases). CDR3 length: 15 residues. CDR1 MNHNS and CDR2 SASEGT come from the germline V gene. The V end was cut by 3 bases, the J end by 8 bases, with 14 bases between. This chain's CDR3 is CASSEPVTGHSPLHF. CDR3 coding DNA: TGTGCCAGCAGTGAGCCTGTTACAGGGCATTCACCCCTCCACTTT.

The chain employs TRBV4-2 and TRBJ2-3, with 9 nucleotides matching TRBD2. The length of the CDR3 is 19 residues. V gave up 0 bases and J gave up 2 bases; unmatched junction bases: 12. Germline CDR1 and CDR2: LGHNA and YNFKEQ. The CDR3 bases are TGTGCCAGCAGCCAAGATTGGAGACTAGCGGTGGCGGTCACAGATACGCAGTATTTT. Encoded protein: CASSQDWRLAVAVTDTQYF.

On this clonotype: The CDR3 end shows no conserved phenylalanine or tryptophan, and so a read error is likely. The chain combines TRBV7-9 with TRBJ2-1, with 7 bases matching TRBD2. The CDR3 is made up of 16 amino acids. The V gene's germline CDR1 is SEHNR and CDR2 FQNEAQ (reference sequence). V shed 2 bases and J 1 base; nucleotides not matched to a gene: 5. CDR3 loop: CASSLRGETSYNEQFL. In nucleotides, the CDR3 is TGTGCCAGCAGCTTACGGGGGGAAACTTCCTACAATGAGCAGTTCCTC.

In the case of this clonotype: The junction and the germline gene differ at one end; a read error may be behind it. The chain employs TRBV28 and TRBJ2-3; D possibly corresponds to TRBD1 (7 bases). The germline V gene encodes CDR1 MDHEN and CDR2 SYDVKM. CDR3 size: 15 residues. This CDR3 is CASSRGTARTGTQYF. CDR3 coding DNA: TGTGCCAGCAGCCGCGGGACAGCGAGAACAGGTACGCAGTATTTT.

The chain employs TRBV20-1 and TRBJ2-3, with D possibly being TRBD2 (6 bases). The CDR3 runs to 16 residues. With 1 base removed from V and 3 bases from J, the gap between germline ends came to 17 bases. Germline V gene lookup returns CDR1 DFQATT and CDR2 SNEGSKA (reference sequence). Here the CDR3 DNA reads TGCAGTGCTAGAGCTACCTGGGGAGGCACTACAGATACGCAGTATTTT. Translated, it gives CSARATWGGTTDTQYF.

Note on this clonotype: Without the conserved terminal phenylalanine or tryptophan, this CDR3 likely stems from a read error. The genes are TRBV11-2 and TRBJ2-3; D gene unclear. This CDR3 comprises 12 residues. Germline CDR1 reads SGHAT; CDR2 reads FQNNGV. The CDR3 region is CTSSLDRDTQYV. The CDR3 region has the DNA TGTACCAGCAGCTTAGATCGGGATACGCAGTATGTT.

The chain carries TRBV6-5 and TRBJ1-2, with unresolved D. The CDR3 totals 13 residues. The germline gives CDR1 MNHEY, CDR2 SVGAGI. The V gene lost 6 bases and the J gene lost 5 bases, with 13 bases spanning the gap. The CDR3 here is CASRPVIMYGYTF. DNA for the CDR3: TGTGCCAGCAGACCCGTGATAATGTATGGCTACACCTTC.

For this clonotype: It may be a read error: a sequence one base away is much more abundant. The DNA of the CDR3 is TGCAGTGCTATATACCGGGACATCCAAGCTTTCTTT. This gives the protein CSAIYRDIQAFF. The rearrangement links TRBV20-1 to TRBJ1-1; possible D gene TRBD1, 6 bases. V was shortened by 4 bases and J by 9 bases, with 15 bases between the two germline ends. Germline CDR1 is DFQATT and CDR2 is SNEGSKA (reference sequence). CDR3 size: 12 residues.

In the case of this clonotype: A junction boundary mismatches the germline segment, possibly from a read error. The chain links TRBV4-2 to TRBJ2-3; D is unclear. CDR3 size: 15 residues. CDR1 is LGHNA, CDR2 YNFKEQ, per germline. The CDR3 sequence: CASSQDWDSQDTQYF. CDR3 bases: TGTGCTAGCAGCCAAGACTGGGATAGCCAAGATACGCAGTATTTT.

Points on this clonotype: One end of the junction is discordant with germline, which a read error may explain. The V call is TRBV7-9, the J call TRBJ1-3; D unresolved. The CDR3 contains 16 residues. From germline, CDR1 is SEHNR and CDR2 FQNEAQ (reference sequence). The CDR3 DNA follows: TGTGCCAGCAGCTTGTGGCACGGGAACTCTGGAGACACCATATATTTT. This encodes CASSLWHGNSGDTIYF.

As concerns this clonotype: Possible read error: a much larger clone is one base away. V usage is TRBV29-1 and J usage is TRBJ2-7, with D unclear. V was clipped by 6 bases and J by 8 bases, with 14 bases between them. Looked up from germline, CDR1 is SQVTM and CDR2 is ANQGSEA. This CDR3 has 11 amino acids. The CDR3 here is CSVHGAWKQYF. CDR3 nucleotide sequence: TGCAGCGTCCATGGAGCCTGGAAGCAGTACTTC.

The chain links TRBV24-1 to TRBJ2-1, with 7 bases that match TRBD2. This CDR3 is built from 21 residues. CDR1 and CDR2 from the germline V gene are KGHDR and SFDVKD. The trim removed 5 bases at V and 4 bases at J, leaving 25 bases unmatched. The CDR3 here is CATSGGATGTNGSGWYNEQFF. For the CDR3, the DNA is TGTGCCACCAGTGGTGGGGCAACCGGGACTAACGGGAGTGGGTGGTACAATGAGCAGTTCTTC.

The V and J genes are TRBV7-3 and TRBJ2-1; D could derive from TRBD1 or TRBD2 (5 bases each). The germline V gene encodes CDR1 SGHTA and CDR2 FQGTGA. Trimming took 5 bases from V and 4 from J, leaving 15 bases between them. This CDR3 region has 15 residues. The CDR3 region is CASSTTGTPYNEQFF. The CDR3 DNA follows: TGTGCCAGCAGCACAACCGGGACGCCTTACAATGAGCAGTTCTTC.

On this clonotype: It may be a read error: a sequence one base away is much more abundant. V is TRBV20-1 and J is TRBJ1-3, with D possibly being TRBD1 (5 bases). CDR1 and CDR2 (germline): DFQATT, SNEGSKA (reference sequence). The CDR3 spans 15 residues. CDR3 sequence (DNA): TGCAATGCCACTACCCCCGGGGCGATTGGAAACACCATATATTTT. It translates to CNATTPGAIGNTIYF.

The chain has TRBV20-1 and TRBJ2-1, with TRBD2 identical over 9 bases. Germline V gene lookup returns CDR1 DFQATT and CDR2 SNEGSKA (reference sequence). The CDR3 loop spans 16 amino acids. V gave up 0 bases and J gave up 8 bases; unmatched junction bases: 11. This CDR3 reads CSARDEAGGPPDEQFF. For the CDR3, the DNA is TGCAGTGCTAGAGATGAAGCGGGAGGACCTCCGGATGAGCAGTTCTTC.

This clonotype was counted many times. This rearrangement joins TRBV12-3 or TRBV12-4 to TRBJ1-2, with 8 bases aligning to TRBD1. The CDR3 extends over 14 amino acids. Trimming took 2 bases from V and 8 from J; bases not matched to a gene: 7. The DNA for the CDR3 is TGTGCCAGCAGTTTAAGGGACAGGCGTACGGGCTACACCTTC. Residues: CASSLRDRRTGYTF.